The present TCR beta chain was sequenced within a study of control samples from healthy donors and cancer patients. In germline, CDR1 is LGHDT, CDR2 YNNKEL (reference sequence). J lost 5 bases, V lost 2 bases, and 5 bases had no gene match. The CDR3 loop spans 15 amino acids. TCRdb keeps only in-frame clones here, not all; method: immunoSEQ multiplex PCR. In the table there are about 100,000 clones, 70% to 85% of which are singletons. Sequenced input: blood. The clonotype originates from a man between 18 and 35 years old in good health. This chain joins TRBV3-1 (or the pseudogene TRBV3-2) and TRBJ1-4, with 7 bases lining up with TRBD1. The CDR3: CASSQPGQSNEKLFF. In DNA form, the CDR3 reads TGTGCCAGCAGCCAACCGGGACAGAGCAATGAAAAACTGTTTTTT.